The text below deals with one T cell receptor (beta chain). The antigen remains unidentified. Germline V gene sequence: CDR1 MRHNA, CDR2 SNTAGT. The CDR3 runs to 15 residues. Losses at the gene ends were 5 bases for V and 2 bases for J; bases not matched to a gene: 4. Using immunoSEQ multiplex PCR, the repertoire was profiled, and TCRdb retains in-frame clones only, with some absent. In the table there are about 74,000 clones, roughly 80% of which are singletons. The culture ran for about 11 days, and then CD4+ T cells were isolated. Vaccinated recipients, who were negative for nucleocapsid antibodies, had no history of SARS-CoV-2 infection. IL-2 medium supplanted half the medium on days 3 and 7. This sample stems from a study of vaccination effects on CD4 cells after COVID-19.

The receptor's source is a human donor who received a COVID-19 vaccine. This sequence joins TRBV6-4 and TRBJ2-1, with TRBD2 identical over 9 bases. This specimen was CD4+ T cells from PBMCs cultured without peptide, taken before COVID-19 vaccination. This chain's CDR3 is CASSRSGGTYNEQFF. CDR3 nucleotides: TGTGCCAGCAGTCGCAGCGGGGGGACCTACAATGAGCAGTTCTTC.